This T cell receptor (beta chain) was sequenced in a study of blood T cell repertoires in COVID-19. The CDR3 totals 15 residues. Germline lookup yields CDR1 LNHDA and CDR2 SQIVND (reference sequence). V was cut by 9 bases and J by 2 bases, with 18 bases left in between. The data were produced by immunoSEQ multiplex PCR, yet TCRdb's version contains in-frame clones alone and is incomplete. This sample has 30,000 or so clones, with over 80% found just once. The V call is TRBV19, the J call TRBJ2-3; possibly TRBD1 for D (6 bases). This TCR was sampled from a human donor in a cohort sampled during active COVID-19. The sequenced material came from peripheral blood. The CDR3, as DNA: TGTGCCAGCCAACCTACCCTGGGGGCCACAGATACGCAGTATTTT. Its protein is CASQPTLGATDTQYF.